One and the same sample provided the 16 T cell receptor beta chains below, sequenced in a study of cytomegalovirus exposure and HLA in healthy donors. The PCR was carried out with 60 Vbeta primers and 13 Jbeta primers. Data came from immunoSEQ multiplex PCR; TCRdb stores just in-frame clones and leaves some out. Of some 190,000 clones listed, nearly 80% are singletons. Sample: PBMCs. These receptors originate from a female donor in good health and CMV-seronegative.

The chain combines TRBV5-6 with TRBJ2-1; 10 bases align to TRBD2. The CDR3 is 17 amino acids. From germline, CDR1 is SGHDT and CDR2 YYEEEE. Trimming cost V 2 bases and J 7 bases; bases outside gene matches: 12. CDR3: CASSFLTSGTKKNEQFF. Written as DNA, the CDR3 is TGTGCCAGCAGCTTTCTAACTAGCGGGACCAAAAAAAATGAGCAGTTCTTC.

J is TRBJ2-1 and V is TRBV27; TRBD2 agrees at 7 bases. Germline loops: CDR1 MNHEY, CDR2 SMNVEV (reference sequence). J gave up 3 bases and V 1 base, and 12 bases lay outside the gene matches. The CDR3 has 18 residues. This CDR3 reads CASSLFSRGSPLYNEQFF. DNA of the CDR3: TGTGCCAGCAGTTTATTCTCACGCGGGAGCCCCCTCTACAATGAGCAGTTCTTC.

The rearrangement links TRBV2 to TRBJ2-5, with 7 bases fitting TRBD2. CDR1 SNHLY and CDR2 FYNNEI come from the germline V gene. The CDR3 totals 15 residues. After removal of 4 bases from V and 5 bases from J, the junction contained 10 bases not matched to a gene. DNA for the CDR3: TGTGCCAGCAGTGGGTTCCGGGGGGTGGGTGAGACCCAGTACTTC. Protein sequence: CASSGFRGVGETQYF.

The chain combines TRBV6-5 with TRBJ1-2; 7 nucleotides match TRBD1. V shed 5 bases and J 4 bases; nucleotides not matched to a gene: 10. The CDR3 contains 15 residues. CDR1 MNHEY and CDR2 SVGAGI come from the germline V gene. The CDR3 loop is CASSPDRAPFYGYTF. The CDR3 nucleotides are TGTGCCAGCAGTCCTGACAGGGCCCCCTTCTATGGCTACACCTTC.

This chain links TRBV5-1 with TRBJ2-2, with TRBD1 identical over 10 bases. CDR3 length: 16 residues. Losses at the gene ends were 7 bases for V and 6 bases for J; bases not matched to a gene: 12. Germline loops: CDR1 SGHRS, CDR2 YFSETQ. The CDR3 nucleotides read TGCGCCAGCCAGAAGGGACAGGGGCGAGGGTCCGGGGAGCTGTTTTTT. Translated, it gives CASQKGQGRGSGELFF.

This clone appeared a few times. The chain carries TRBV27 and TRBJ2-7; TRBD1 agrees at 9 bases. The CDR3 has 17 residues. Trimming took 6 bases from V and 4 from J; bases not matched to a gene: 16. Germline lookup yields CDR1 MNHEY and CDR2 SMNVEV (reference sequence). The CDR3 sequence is CASRMMLGTGPSYEQYF. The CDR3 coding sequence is TGTGCCAGCAGAATGATGCTCGGGACAGGGCCTAGTTACGAGCAGTACTTC.

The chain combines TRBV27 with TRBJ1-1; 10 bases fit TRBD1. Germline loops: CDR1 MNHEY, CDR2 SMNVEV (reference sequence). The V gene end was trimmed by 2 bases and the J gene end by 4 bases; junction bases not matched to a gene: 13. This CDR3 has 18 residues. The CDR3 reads CASSLKGQGTSYRTEAFF. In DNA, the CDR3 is TGTGCCAGCAGTTTAAAGGGACAGGGGACGTCTTATCGCACTGAAGCTTTCTTT.

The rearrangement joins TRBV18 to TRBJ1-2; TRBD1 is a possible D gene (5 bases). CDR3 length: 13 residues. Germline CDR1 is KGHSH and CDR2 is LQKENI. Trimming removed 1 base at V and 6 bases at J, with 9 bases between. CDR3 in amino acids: CASSPLPRDGYTF. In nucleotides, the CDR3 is TGTGCCAGCTCACCACTGCCCAGGGATGGCTACACCTTC.

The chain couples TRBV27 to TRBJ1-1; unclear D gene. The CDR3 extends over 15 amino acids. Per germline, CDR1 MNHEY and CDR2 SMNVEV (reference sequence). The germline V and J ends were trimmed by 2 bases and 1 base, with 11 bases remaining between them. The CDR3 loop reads CASSLVWRANTEAFF. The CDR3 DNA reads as TGTGCCAGCAGTTTAGTGTGGCGGGCGAACACTGAAGCTTTCTTT.

The CDR3 sequence is CSGGQGNTEAFF. CDR3 bases: TGCAGCGGGGGACAGGGTAACACTGAAGCTTTCTTT. The rearrangement uses TRBV29-1 and TRBJ1-1, with 9 nucleotides matching TRBD1. The CDR3 runs 12 residues. Germline V gives CDR1 SQVTM, CDR2 ANQGSEA. Germline trimming cut 7 bases from V and 2 bases from J; bases unmatched to any gene: 2.

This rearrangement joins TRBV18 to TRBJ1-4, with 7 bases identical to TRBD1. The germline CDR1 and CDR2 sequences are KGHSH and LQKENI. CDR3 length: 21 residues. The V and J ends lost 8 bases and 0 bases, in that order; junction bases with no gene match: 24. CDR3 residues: CASPSKTGWEILNATNEKLFF. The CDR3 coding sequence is TGTGCCAGCCCGTCTAAGACAGGGTGGGAAATCTTAAATGCAACTAATGAAAAACTGTTTTTT.

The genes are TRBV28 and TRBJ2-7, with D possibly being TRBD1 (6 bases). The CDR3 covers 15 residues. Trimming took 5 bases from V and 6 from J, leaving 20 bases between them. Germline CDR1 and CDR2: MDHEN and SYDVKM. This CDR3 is CASSPPTGLLGEQYF. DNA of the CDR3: TGTGCCAGCAGTCCCCCGACAGGTCTGTTAGGCGAGCAGTACTTC.

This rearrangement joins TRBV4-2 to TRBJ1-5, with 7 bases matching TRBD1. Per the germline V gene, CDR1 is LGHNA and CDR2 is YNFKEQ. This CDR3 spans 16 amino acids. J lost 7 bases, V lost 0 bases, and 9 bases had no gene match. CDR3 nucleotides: TGTGCCAGCAGCCAAGACTACAGGGGAAAGAGGCAGCCCCAGCATTTT. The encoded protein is CASSQDYRGKRQPQHF.

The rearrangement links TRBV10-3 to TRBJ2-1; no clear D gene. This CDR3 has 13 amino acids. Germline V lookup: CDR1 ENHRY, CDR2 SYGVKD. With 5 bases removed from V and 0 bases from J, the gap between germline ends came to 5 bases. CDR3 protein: CAISPNSYNEQFF. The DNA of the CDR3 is TGTGCCATCAGTCCCAACTCCTACAATGAGCAGTTCTTC.

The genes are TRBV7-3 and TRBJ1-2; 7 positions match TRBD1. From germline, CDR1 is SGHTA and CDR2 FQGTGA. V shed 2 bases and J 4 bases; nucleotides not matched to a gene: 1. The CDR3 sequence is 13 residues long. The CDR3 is CASSLSGGYGYTF. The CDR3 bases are TGTGCCAGCAGCTTATCAGGGGGCTATGGCTACACCTTC.

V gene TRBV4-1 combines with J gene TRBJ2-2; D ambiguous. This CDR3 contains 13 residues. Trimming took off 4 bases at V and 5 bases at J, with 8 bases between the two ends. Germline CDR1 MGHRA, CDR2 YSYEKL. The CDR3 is CASSPRWTGELFF. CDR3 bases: TGCGCCAGCAGCCCCAGGTGGACCGGGGAGCTGTTTTTT.